This TCR beta chain was sequenced for a study of blood T cell repertoires in COVID-19. Germline loops: CDR1 SEHNR, CDR2 FQNEAQ (reference sequence). With 5 bases clipped from V and 5 bases from J, the junction kept 8 bases outside the gene matches. This CDR3 has 14 residues. Clones were read by immunoSEQ multiplex PCR, and TCRdb kept only the in-frame ones, dropping some. The sample holds about 40,000 clones, approximately 86% seen once. This clone was observed a handful of times. Sequences were obtained from peripheral blood. The gene calls are TRBV7-9 and TRBJ1-2, with 7 bases lining up with TRBD1. The origin of this receptor is an elderly woman with active COVID-19. CDR3 nucleotide sequence: TGTGCCAGCAGCGAAAAGACAGGGCCGTATGGCTACACCTTC. Its translation: CASSEKTGPYGYTF.